This T cell receptor (beta chain) was documented in a study of early T cells in non-severe SARS-CoV-2 infection. This clonotype was found many times. The CDR3 totals 13 residues. Looked up from germline, CDR1 is SGDLS and CDR2 is YYNGEE. V was trimmed by 7 bases and J by 4 bases, leaving 12 bases between them. Individually, cDNA molecules had unique molecular identifiers attached to them. MiXCR, applied by TCRdb to the 5' RACE reads, yields one record per CDR3 protein. The sample has about 110,000 distinct CDR3 sequences; about 12% are singletons. V is TRBV9 and J is TRBJ2-1; no clear D gene. Sequences were obtained from whole blood. The TCR originated in an adult who was a healthcare worker with PCR-confirmed SARS-CoV-2 infection or an uninfected control (not recorded which). DNA of the CDR3: TGTGCCAGCTCCTGGACGGGTTACAATGAGCAGTTCTTC. This translates into CASSWTGYNEQFF.